Shown below are 9 T cell receptor beta chains from a single sample sequenced in a study of T cell responses to AZD1222 COVID-19 vaccine. Produced via immunoSEQ multiplex PCR; TCRdb's table is partial and in-frame only. The sample carries 85,000 to 95,000 clones, 90% recorded once. The specimen comprised peripheral blood, sampled on day 0 of AZD1222 vaccination. All receptors derive from an adult in good health.

The chain uses TRBV5-1 and TRBJ1-6; TRBD1 is a possible D gene (5 bases). V was shortened by 2 bases and J by 8 bases, with 11 bases between the two germline ends. The CDR3 runs to 14 residues. CDR1 and CDR2 from the germline V gene are SGHRS and YFSETQ. Written as DNA, the CDR3 is TGCGCCAGCAGCTTAGACAGATCCTATTCACCCCTCCACTTT. It is translated as CASSLDRSYSPLHF.

The chain recombines TRBV7-3 with TRBJ2-5; maybe TRBD1 (6 bases). V dropped 5 bases and J dropped 3 bases, with 10 bases sitting between them. Germline CDR1 SGHTA, CDR2 FQGTGA. This CDR3 spans 13 amino acids. CDR3 protein: CASSRDNEETQYF. The CDR3 nucleotides read TGTGCCAGCAGCCGGGACAACGAAGAGACCCAGTACTTC.

J is TRBJ2-1 and V is TRBV6-2 or TRBV6-3; D may be TRBD2 (7 bases). Germline V gives CDR1 MNHEY, CDR2 SVGEGT. The CDR3 is 16 amino acids. Trimming shortened V by 5 bases and J by 6 bases, and 20 bases separated the two germline ends. The CDR3 protein is CASSPSWGRGTNEQFF. Here the CDR3 DNA reads TGTGCCAGCAGTCCCTCCTGGGGGCGGGGGACCAATGAGCAGTTCTTC.

This chain links TRBV30 with TRBJ2-7; 10 positions agree with TRBD1. Germline V gene lookup returns CDR1 GTSNPN and CDR2 SVGIG (reference sequence). V gave up 7 bases and J gave up 3 bases; unmatched junction bases: 15. The CDR3 sequence is 16 residues long. CDR3 residues: CASTSWDRGSNYEQYF. The CDR3, as DNA: TGTGCCTCCACCTCCTGGGACAGGGGTTCTAACTACGAGCAGTACTTC.

This sequence joins TRBV7-9 and TRBJ2-7; possible D gene TRBD1, 5 bases. Trimming cost V 1 base and J 2 bases, with 12 bases left between them. Germline CDR1 reads SEHNR; CDR2 reads FQNEAQ (reference sequence). This CDR3 spans 15 amino acids. CDR3 loop: CASSLERGQTYEQYF. CDR3 DNA: TGTGCCAGCAGCTTAGAAAGGGGTCAAACCTACGAGCAGTACTTC.

This clone was recorded a few times. V and J are TRBV6-5 and TRBJ1-4, with TRBD1 matching 9 bases. Trimming at V came to 4 bases and at J to 7 bases, leaving 1 base not matched to a gene. CDR3 size: 13 residues. CDR1 and CDR2 (germline): MNHEY, SVGAGI. CDR3 in DNA: TGTGCCAGCAGTTGGACAGGGGTTGAAAAACTGTTTTTT. It is translated as CASSWTGVEKLFF.

This clone has only a few counts. V and J are TRBV6-2 or TRBV6-3 and TRBJ2-7; D could derive from TRBD1 or TRBD2 (5 bases each). The CDR3 extends over 14 amino acids. Germline assignment: CDR1 MNHEY and CDR2 SVGEGT. Trimming removed 5 bases from V and 0 bases from J, with 11 bases in between. The CDR3 DNA is TGTGCCAGCAGTACTCCCGGGGCCTCCTACGAGCAGTACTTC. This gives the protein CASSTPGASYEQYF.

Remarks on this clone: A junction boundary mismatches the germline segment, possibly from a read error. The V gene is TRBV7-7, the J gene TRBJ2-5; a weak D match, TRBD2 (6 bases). CDR3 length: 15 amino acids. The germline V gene has CDR1 SSHAT and CDR2 FNYEAQ (reference sequence). In nucleotides, the CDR3 is TGTGCTAGCAGCTTAGCGCTGGGGGGACAAGAGACCCAGTACTTC. Translated, it gives CASSLALGGQETQYF.

V is TRBV5-1 and J is TRBJ1-3; D remains ambiguous. CDR1 and CDR2 from the germline V gene are SGHRS and YFSETQ. The CDR3 totals 12 residues. Trimming shortened V by 4 bases and J by 7 bases, and 9 bases separated the two germline ends. CDR3 sequence reads: CASSPERNTIYF. The CDR3 region has the DNA TGCGCCAGCAGCCCAGAGAGGAACACCATATATTTT. Together with reference TRBV5-1 and TRBJ1-3, the CDR3 gives the full variable domain: KAGVTQTPRYLIKTRGQQVTLSCSPISGHRSVSWYQQTPGQGLQFLFEYFSETQRNKGNFPGRFSGRQFSNSRSEMNVSTLELGDSALYLCASSPERNTIYFGEGSWLTVV.